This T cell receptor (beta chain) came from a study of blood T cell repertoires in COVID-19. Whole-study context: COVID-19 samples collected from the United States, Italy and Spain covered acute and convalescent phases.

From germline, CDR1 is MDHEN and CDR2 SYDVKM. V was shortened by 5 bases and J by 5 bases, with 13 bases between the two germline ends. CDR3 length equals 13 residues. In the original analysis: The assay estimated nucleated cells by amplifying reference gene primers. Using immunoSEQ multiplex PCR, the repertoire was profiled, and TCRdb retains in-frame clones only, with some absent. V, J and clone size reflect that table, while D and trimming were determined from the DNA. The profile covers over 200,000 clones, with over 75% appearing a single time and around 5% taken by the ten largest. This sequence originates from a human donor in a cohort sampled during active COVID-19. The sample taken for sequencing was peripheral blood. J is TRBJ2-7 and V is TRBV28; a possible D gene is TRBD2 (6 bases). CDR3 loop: CASSPGRRDEQYF. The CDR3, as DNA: TGTGCCAGCAGTCCGGGGAGGAGGGACGAGCAGTACTTC.